This T cell receptor (beta chain) was sequenced in a study of Graves' ophthalmopathy and Graves' hyperthyroidism. This clonotype was seen only a few times. As yet, its antigen is unknown. The evidence that diagnosis relied on was clinical symptoms, serum thyroxine, TRAb, thyroid ultrasound and orbital computed tomography. The authors amplified TCR beta CDR3 regions from RNA transcripts. The library came from an HTBI-primed first-round RT-PCR and a second-round multiplex PCR. Each CDR3 protein is one row after TCRdb ran MiXCR on the multiplex PCR reads. Of about 1.1 million distinct CDR3 sequences listed, about 40% are singletons. Broader study findings: Most thyroid-expanded clonotypes exceeding 0.001 frequency were also found in blood. Ophthalmopathy progression cases were predicted by the model with 70.59% sensitivity and 72% to 85% specificity.

The CDR3 loop spans 15 amino acids. Losses at the gene ends were 6 bases for V and 5 bases for J; bases not matched to a gene: 10. The chain recombines TRBV12-3 or TRBV12-4 with TRBJ1-5, with 7 bases that match TRBD1. The clonotype comes from an adult man with Graves' hyperthyroidism. What was sequenced was peripheral blood or thyroid tissue (not recorded which). CDR3 sequence reads: CASSGEGQRHQPQHF. The DNA for the CDR3 is TGTGCCAGCAGCGGAGAGGGACAGAGACATCAGCCCCAGCATTTT.